This T cell receptor (beta chain) was recovered during a study of T cell changes during pregnancy in multiple sclerosis. TCRdb keeps only in-frame clones here, not all; method: immunoSEQ multiplex PCR. The data contain around 47,000 clones, approximately 96% of them singletons. This specimen was peripheral blood, taken in the second trimester of pregnancy. The clonotype comes from a female donor with multiple sclerosis, enrolled in a pregnancy study.

The CDR3: CASSASGGAPDTQYF. CDR3 sequence (DNA): TGTGCCAGTAGTGCATCAGGGGGCGCGCCAGATACGCAGTATTTT. The chain carries TRBV19 and TRBJ2-3, with 8 bases fitting TRBD1. J gave up 4 bases and V 5 bases, and 8 bases lay outside the gene matches. This CDR3 has 15 residues. Germline-derived CDR1 and CDR2 are LNHDA and SQIVND (reference sequence).